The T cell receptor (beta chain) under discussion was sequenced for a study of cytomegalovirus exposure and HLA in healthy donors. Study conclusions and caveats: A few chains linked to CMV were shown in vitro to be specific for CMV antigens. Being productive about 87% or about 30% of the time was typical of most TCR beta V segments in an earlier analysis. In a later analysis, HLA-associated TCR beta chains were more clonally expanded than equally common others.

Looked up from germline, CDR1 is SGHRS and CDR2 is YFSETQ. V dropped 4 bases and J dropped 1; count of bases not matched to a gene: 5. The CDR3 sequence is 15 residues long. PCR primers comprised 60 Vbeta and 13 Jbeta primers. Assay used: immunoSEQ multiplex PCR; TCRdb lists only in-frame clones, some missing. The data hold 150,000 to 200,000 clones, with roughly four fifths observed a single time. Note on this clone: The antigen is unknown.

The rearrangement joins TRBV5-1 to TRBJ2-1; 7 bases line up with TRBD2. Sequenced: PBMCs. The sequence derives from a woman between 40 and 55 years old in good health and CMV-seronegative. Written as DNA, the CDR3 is TGCGCCAGCAGCATAGGACTAGAGTCCTACAATGAGCAGTTCTTC. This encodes CASSIGLESYNEQFF.